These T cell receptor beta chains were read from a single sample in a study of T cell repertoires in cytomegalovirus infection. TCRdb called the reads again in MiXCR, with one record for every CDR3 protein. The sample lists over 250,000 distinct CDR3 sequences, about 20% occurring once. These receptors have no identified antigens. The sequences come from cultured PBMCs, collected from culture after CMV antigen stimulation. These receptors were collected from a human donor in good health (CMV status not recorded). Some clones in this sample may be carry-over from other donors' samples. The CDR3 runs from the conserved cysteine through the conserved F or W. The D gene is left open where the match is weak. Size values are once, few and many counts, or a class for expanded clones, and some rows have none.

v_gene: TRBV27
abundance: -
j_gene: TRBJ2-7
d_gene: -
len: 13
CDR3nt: TGTGCCAGCAGTTCAGAGCCCCGGACGGGGCAGTACTTC
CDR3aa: CASSSEPRTGQYF

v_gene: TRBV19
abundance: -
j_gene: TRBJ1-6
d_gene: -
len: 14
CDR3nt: TGTGCCAGTACTGGAGGGGTTCATAATTCACCCCTCCACTTT
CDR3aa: CASTGGVHNSPLHF

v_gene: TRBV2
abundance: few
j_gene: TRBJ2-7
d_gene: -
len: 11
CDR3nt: TGTGCCAGCAGTATGTCCTACGAGCAGTACTTC
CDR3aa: CASSMSYEQYF

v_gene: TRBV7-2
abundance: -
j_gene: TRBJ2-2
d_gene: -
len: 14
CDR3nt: TGTGCCAGCAGCTTATTGCCTAGGACCGGGGAGCTGTTTTTT
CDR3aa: CASSLLPRTGELFF

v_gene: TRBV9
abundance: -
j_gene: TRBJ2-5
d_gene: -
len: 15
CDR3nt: TGTGCCAGCACCCCCGACAGGTGGGACCGGGGGACCCAGTACTTC
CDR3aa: CASTPDRWDRGTQYF

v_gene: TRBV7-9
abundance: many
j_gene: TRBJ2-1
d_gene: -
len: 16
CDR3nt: TGTGCCAGCAGCTTATCAGCCGGGTCCTCCTACAATGAGCAGTTCTTC
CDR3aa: CASSLSAGSSYNEQFF

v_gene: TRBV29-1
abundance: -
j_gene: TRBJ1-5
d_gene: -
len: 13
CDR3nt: TGCAGCGTGAGGGGGGCGAGCAATCAGCCCCAGCATTTT
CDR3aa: CSVRGASNQPQHF

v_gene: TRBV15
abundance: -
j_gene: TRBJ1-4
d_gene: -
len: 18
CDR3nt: TGTGCCACCAGCAGAGGAAAGGGGGGCGCGCGATTTAATGAAAAACTGTTTTTT
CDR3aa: CATSRGKGGARFNEKLFF

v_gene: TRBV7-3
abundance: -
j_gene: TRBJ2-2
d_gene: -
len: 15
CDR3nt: TGTGCCAGCAGCTCGCGGACAGCGAACACCGGGGAGCTGTTTTTT
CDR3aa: CASSSRTANTGELFF

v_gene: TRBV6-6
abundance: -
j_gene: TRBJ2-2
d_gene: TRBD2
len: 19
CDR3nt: TGTGCCAGCAGTTTCACTGGACTAGCGGCCACCTCGAACACCGGGGAGCTGTTTTTT
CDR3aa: CASSFTGLAATSNTGELFF

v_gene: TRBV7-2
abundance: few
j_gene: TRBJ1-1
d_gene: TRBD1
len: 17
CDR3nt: TGTGCCAGCAGCTTAGCACAGGGGTTCATCATGAACACTGAAGCTTTCTTT
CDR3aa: CASSLAQGFIMNTEAFF

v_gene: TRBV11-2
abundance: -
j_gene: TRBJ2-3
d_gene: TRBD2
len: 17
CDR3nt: TGTGCCAGCAGCTTAGGGACTAGCGGGAGACCCCCAGATACGCAGTATTTT
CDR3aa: CASSLGTSGRPPDTQYF

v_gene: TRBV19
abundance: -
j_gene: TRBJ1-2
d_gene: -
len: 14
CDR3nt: TGTGCCAGTAGTATAGGAGTGGACCGTTTTGGCTACACCTTC
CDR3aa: CASSIGVDRFGYTF

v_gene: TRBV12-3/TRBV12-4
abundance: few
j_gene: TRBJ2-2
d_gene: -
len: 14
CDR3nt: TGTGCCAGCAGTTTTGCAGCGAACACCGGGGAGCTGTTTTTT
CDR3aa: CASSFAANTGELFF

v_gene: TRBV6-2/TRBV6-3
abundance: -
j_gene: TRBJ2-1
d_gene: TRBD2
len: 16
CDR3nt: TGTGCCAGCAGTGCGCTTCTAGCGGGTCTCTACAATGAGCAGTTCTTC
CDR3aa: CASSALLAGLYNEQFF

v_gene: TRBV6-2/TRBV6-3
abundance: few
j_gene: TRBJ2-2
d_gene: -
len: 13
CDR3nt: TGTGCCAGCAGTTCCCACACCACCGGGGAGCTGTTTTTT
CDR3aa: CASSSHTTGELFF

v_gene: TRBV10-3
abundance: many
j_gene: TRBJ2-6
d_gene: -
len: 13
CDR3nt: TGTGCCATCTTCCGGGACCCCATTGGCGTCCTGACTTTC
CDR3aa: CAIFRDPIGVLTF

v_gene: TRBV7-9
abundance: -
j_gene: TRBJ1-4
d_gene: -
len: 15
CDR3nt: TGTGCCAGCAGCCGAATTCCGGGCCCTAATGAAAAACTGTTTTTT
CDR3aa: CASSRIPGPNEKLFF

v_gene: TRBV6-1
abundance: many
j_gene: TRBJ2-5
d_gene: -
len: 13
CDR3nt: TGTGCCAGCAAACCCAACAGGGAGGAGACCCAGTACTTC
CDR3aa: CASKPNREETQYF

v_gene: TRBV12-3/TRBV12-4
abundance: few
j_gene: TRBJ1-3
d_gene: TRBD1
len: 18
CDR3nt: TGTGCCAGCAGACCCGTCCGTAGGGGGCTTCTCTCTGGAAACACCATATATTTT
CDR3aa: CASRPVRRGLLSGNTIYF

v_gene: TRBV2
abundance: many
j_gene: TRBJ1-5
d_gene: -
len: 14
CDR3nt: TGTGCCAGCTCACCGGACAGAAGCAATCAGCCCCAGCATTTT
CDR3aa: CASSPDRSNQPQHF

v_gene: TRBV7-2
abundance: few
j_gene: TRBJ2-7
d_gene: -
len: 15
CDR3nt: TGTGCCAGCAGCTTGATAACTATGGGGCCCTACGAGCAGTACTTC
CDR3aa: CASSLITMGPYEQYF

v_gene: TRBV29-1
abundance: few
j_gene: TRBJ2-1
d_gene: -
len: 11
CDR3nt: TGCAGCGTTGAAAATATAAATGAGCAGTTCTTC
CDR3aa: CSVENINEQFF

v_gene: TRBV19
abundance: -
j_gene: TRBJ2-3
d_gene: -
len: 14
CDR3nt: TGTGCCAGTAGTATACCGGTTGAAACAGATACGCAGTATTTT
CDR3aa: CASSIPVETDTQYF

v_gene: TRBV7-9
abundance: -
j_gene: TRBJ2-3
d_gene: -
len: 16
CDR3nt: TGTGCCAGCAGCGTATCAGCGGAGCGTTGGACAGATACGCAGTATTTT
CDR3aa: CASSVSAERWTDTQYF

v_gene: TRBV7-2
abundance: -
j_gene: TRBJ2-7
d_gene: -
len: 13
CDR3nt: TGTGCCAGCAGCTTATTGCGGGCAAACGAGCAGTACTTC
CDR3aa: CASSLLRANEQYF

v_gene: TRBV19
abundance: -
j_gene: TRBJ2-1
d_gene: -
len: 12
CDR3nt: TGTGCCAGTACAAGGTCAGGGAATGAGCAGTTCTTC
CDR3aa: CASTRSGNEQFF

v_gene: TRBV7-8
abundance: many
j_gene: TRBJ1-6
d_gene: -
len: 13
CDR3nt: TGTGCCAGCAGCTTAAAGGGGAACTCACCCCTCCACTTT
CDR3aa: CASSLKGNSPLHF

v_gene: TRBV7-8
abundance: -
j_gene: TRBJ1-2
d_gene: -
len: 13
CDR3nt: TGTGCCAGCAGACAACTAGGGGGATATGGCTACACCTTC
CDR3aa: CASRQLGGYGYTF

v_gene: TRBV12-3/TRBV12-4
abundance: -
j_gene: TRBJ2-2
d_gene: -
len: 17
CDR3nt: TGTGCCAGCAGTTTTGTTCGGTACATAAGGGGCACCGGGGAGCTGTTTTTT
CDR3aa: CASSFVRYIRGTGELFF

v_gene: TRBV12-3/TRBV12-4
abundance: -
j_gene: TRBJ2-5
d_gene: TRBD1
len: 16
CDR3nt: TGTGCCAGCCAGGGGGGGGACAGGGGCCTCCAAGAGACCCAGTACTTC
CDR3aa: CASQGGDRGLQETQYF

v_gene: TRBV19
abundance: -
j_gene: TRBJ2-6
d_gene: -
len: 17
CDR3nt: TGTGCCAGTAGTACCCAGAAAAGGGGAAGCAGGGCCAACGTCCTGACTTTC
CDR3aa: CASSTQKRGSRANVLTF

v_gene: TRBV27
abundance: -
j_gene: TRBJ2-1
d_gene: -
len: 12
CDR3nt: TGTGCCAGCAGTTTAAACTTCAATGAGCAGTTCTTC
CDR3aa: CASSLNFNEQFF

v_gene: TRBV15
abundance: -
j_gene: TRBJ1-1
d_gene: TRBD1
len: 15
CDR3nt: TGTGCCACCAGCAGAGATCCACAGGGGATCGCTGAAGCTTTCTTT
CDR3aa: CATSRDPQGIAEAFF

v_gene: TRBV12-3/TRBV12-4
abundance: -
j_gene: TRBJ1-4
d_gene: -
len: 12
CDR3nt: TGTGCCAGTAGCAACAATAATGAAAAACTGTTTTTT
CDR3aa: CASSNNNEKLFF

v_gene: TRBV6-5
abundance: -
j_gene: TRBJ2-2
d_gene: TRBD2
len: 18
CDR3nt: TGTGCCAGCAGTCCTCGGACTAGCGGGAGTTCGTACACCGGGGAGCTGTTTTTT
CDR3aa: CASSPRTSGSSYTGELFF

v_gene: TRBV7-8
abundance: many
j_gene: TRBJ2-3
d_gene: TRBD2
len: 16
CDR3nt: TGTGCCAGCAGCTTAGGACTAGCGGGAGGATCAGATACGCAGTATTTT
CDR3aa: CASSLGLAGGSDTQYF

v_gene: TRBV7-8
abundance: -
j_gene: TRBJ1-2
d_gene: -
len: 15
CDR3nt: TGTGCCAGCAGCTTAGCGGAGGGCGGAGGTTATGGCTACACCTTC
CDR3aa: CASSLAEGGGYGYTF

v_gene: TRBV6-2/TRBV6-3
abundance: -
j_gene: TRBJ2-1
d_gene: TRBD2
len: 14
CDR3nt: TGTGCCAGCAATCCGACTAGCGGGAGCAATGAGCAGTTCTTC
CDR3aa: CASNPTSGSNEQFF

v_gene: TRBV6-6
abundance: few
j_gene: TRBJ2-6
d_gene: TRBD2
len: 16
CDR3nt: TGTGCCAGCAGCCCTGGACTAGCGGGCGGGGCCAACGTCCTGACTTTC
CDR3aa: CASSPGLAGGANVLTF